This paragraph reports one T cell receptor beta chain. As yet, its antigen is unknown. UMI labels and 5' RACE were used to prepare the TRB cDNA libraries. TCRdb processed the 5' RACE reads again and assigns one entry to each CDR3 protein, with no DNA. The sample has some 39,000 distinct CDR3 sequences; the top ten hold around 1.9%. The data belong to a study of CXCR3-negative and CXCR3-positive naive CD8 T cells. Findings and caveats of the study: Memory CD8+ cells showed much lower diversity, while both naive subsets were comparably high. The authors found comparable surface CD5 between naive subsets and inferred TCR strength from TRB CDR3 properties.

Germline V gene lookup returns CDR1 SQVTM and CDR2 ANQGSEA. The CDR3 totals 15 residues. Input material: naive CXCR3- CD8+ T cells from blood. The sample's subset: CD45RO-CCR7+CD27+CD95- naive CD8+ T cells lacking CXCR3 (TNR3-). This TCR was recovered from a human donor in good health. Some clones in this sample may be carry-over from other donors' samples. The chain is built from TRBV29-1 and TRBJ2-3; TCRdb selects TRBD1, and the lack of DNA leaves this call unchecked. CDR3 residues: CSVVEGQGSTDTQYF.